This T cell receptor (beta chain) stems from a study of blood T cells in healthy people across ages. Study information: Template switching captured about one barcoded beta molecule per two T cells.

Points from the study as a whole: Expanded clonotype shifts may have been confounded, as the donors had an unknown CMV status.

A second PCR, run for about 7 to 11 cycles, used a sample-barcoded 5' primer plus a J-beta primer mix. TCRdb re-called the 5' RACE reads with MiXCR, one entry per CDR3 protein. Of about 320,000 distinct CDR3 sequences in the sample, roughly 26% were seen once. CDR1 is SEHNR, CDR2 FQNEAQ, per germline (reference sequence). The CDR3 runs to 18 residues. With 6 bases removed from V and 1 base from J, the gap between germline ends came to 22 bases. This clonotype was recorded a few times. The antigen remains undetermined. The TCR comes from a woman aged 70-85 years in good health. Sequenced sample: blood. The gene calls are TRBV7-9 and TRBJ1-5; perhaps TRBD1 as D (5 bases). The CDR3 bases are TGTGCCAGCAGTTTTATGTATTCTGGGGCGCGGAGCAATCAGCCCCAGCATTTT. Amino acid sequence: CASSFMYSGARSNQPQHF.